The T cell receptor (gamma chain) under discussion was sequenced for a study of gamma-delta chains in newborns, infants, children. Study context: Polyclonal expansion of innate γδ T cells after birth follows microbial exposure.

Looked up from germline, CDR1 is GITISATS and CDR2 is ISYDGTV (reference sequence). CDR3 size: 17 residues. TCRdb made new clone calls on the reads using CATT. The sample gives fewer than 2,000 gamma-chain clones, 60% to 70% of which show up once; roughly 23% is in the top ten. On this clone itself: Relative to the germline gene, one junction end is altered; a read error may explain this.

The clonotype originates from a child who was a newborn, infant or young child, either healthy, febrile or measles-vaccinated (not recorded which). The sequenced sample consisted of blood. The chain uses TRGV9 and TRGJP. TCRdb offers no J gene call, so here the DNA was matched to germline to obtain one. The DNA of the CDR3 is TGTGCCTTGTGGGAGGTGCCCCAAGAGTTGGGCAACAAAATCAAGGTATTT. Protein: CALWEVPQELGNKIKVF.